The TCR beta chain described here comes from a study of blood T cell repertoires in COVID-19. As for the study in general: The United States, Italy and Spain supplied acute and convalescent COVID-19 samples. The cDNA or gDNA used as material had been derived from T cells, B-cell-depleted T cells, or PBMCs.

Seattle-derived patients entered the study during active infection and were followed longitudinally. In the original analysis: Reference gene primer amplification yielded estimated nucleated cell counts. Clones were read by immunoSEQ multiplex PCR, and TCRdb kept only the in-frame ones, dropping some. V and J calls and clone size come straight from that table; D and trimming were deduced from the DNA. The repertoire holds around 57,000 clones, with 75% to 90% as singletons. V was clipped by 0 bases and J by 3 bases, with 13 bases between them. The CDR3 has 16 amino acids. Germline V gene sequence: CDR1 MGHRA, CDR2 YSYEKL.

The source material was peripheral blood. This TCR derives from a woman at least 80 years old with COVID-19, enrolled during active disease. V gene TRBV4-1 combines with J gene TRBJ2-3; TRBD1 is a possible D gene (5 bases). CDR3 loop: CASSQDMAGITDTQYF. Written as DNA, the CDR3 is TGCGCCAGCAGCCAAGATATGGCAGGGATAACAGATACGCAGTATTTT.